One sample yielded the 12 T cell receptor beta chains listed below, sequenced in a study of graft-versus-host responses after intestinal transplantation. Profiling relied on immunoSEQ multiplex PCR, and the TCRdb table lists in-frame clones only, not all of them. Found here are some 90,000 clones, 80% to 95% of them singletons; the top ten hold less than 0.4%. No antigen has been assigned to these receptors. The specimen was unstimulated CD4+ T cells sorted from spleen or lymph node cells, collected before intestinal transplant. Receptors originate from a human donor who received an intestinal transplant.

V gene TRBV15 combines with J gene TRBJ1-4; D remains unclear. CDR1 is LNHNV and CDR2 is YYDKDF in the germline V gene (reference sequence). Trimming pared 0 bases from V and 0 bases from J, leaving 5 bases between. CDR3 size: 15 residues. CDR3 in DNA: TGTGCCACCAGCAGAGATATTCCAACTAATGAAAAACTGTTTTTT. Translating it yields CATSRDIPTNEKLFF.

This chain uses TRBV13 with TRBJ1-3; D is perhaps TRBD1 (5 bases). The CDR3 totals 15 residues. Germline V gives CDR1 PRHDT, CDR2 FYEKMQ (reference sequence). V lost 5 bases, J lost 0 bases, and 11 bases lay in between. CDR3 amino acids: CASSPRTNSGNTIYF. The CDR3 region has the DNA TGTGCCAGCAGCCCGCGGACAAACTCTGGAAACACCATATATTTT.

DNA of the CDR3: TGCGCCAGCAGCCGGACAGGGGGAAACACTGAAGCTTTCTTT. Encoded protein: CASSRTGGNTEAFF. The chain recombines TRBV5-1 with TRBJ1-1, with TRBD1 identical over 10 bases. CDR1 and CDR2 from the germline V gene are SGHRS and YFSETQ. J was trimmed by 2 bases and V by 4 bases; bases with no gene match: 2. The CDR3 has 14 amino acids.

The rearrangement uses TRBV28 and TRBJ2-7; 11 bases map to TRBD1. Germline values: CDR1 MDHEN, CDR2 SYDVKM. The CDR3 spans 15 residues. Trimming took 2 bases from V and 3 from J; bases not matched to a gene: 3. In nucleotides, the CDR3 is TGTGCCAGCAGTTTAGGGACAGGGGGTCTCTACGAGCAGTACTTC. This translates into CASSLGTGGLYEQYF.

CDR3 nucleotides: TGTGCCAGCAGCTCGAGCTACGGGACAGCAAATCAGCCCCAGCATTTT. Its protein is CASSSSYGTANQPQHF. V gene TRBV7-9 combines with J gene TRBJ1-5, with 7 bases lining up with TRBD1. CDR1 and CDR2 (germline): SEHNR, FQNEAQ (reference sequence). The CDR3 loop spans 16 amino acids. The junction had 10 bases not matched to a gene; V was cut back by 4 bases and J by 4 bases.

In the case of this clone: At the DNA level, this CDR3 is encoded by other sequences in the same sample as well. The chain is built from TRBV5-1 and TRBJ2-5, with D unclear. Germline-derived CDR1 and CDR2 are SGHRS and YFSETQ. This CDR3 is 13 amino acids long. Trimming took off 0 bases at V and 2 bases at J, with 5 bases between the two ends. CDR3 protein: CASSLGSQETQYF. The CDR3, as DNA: TGCGCCAGCAGCTTGGGCTCTCAAGAGACCCAGTACTTC.

DNA for the CDR3: TGTGCCAGCGGGGGGGCTAATGAAAAACTGTTTTTT. Translated, it gives CASGGANEKLFF. The chain uses TRBV6-5 and TRBJ1-4; TRBD1 might be the D (5 bases). The CDR3 is 12 amino acids. V was clipped by 8 bases and J by 3 bases, with 7 bases between them. CDR1 is MNHEY and CDR2 is SVGAGI in the germline V gene.

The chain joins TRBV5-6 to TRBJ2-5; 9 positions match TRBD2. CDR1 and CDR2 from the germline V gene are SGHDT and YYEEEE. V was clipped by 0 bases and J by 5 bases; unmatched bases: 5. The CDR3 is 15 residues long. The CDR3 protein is CASSLGLAGLETQYF. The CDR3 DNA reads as TGTGCCAGCAGCTTGGGCCTAGCGGGATTGGAGACCCAGTACTTC.

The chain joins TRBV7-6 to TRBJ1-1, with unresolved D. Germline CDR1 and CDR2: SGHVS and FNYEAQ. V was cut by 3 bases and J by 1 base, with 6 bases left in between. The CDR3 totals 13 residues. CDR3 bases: TGTGCCAGCAGCTTGTGGACGAACACTGAAGCTTTCTTT. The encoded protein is CASSLWTNTEAFF. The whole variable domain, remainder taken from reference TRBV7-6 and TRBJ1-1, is GAGVSQSPRYKVTKRGQDVALRCDPISGHVSLYWYRQALGQGPEFLTYFNYEAQQDKSGLPNDRFSAERPEGSISTLTIQRTEQRDSAMYRCASSLWTNTEAFFGQGTRLTVV.

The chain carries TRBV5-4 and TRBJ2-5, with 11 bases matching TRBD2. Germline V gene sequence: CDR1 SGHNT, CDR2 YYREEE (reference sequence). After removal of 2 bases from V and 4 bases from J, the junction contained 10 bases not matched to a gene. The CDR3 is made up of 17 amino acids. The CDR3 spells CASSFPLAGGLLETQYF. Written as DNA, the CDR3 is TGTGCCAGCAGCTTCCCCCTAGCGGGAGGTCTCTTAGAGACCCAGTACTTC.

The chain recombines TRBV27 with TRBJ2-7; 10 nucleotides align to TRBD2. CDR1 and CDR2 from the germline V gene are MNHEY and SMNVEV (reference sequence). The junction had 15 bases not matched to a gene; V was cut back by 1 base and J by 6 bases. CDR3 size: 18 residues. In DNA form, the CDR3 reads TGTGCCAGCAGTTTATACAAACCCCTTCTAGCGGGAGAGCCCGAGCAGTACTTC. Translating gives CASSLYKPLLAGEPEQYF.

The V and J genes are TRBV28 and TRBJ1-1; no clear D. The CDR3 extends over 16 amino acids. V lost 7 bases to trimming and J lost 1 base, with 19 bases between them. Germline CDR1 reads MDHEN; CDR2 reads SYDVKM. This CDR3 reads CASTPTVLLGNTEAFF. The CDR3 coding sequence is TGTGCCAGCACTCCGACCGTCTTGTTGGGGAACACTGAAGCTTTCTTT.